These 8 T cell receptor beta chains came from one sample sequenced in a study of blood T cells in healthy people across ages. Alongside a J-beta primer mix, a sample-barcoded 5' primer served in a second PCR lasting 7 to 11 cycles. Each CDR3 protein gets one entry after TCRdb re-called the 5' RACE reads with MiXCR. This sample yields around 1,000,000 distinct CDR3 sequences, of which around two fifths are seen a single time; about an eighth belongs to the top ten. The sample was blood. These receptors were obtained from a man between 18 and 35 years old in good health.

The rearrangement joins TRBV11-2 to TRBJ2-7; no firm D call. The J call is doubtful: the DNA matches TRBJ2-5 better. Germline CDR1 and CDR2: SGHAT and FQNNGV. The CDR3 sequence is 13 residues long. CDR3 residues: CASSLGGLKTQYF. In nucleotides, the CDR3 is TGTGCCAGCAGCTTAGGGGGTTTGAAGACCCAGTACTTC.

The chain has TRBV7-2 and TRBJ1-1, with D unresolved. The CDR3 consists of 14 residues. Trimming removed 6 bases at V and 1 base at J, with 12 bases between. Per the germline V gene, CDR1 is SGHTA and CDR2 is FQGNSA. The CDR3 nucleotides are TGTGCCAGCAGTCCCGTAGGGCCGAACACTGAAGCTTTCTTT. Translated: CASSPVGPNTEAFF.

This chain joins TRBV20-1 and TRBJ1-4, with 10 positions matching TRBD1. This CDR3 has 14 residues. Germline values: CDR1 DFQATT, CDR2 SNEGSKA (reference sequence). V lost 5 bases, J lost 6 bases, and 6 bases stayed unmatched. In DNA form, the CDR3 reads TGCAGTGCTCACTCCGGGACAGGGGATGAAAAACTGTTTTTT. Its protein is CSAHSGTGDEKLFF.

This clonotype has just a few counts. The J gene is TRBJ2-1, the V gene TRBV12-3 or TRBV12-4, with TRBD1 matching over 8 bases. The trim removed 4 bases at V and 9 bases at J, leaving 17 bases unmatched. The CDR3 loop spans 17 amino acids. The CDR3 sequence is CASSSRQGIQGTVEQFF. The CDR3, as DNA: TGTGCCAGCAGTTCCCGACAGGGGATACAGGGTACGGTTGAGCAGTTCTTC.

This clonotype was seen a handful of times. V usage is TRBV7-8 and J usage is TRBJ2-5; possibly TRBD2 for D (6 bases). V gave up 4 bases and J gave up 3 bases, with 12 bases separating them. The CDR3 has 14 amino acids. Germline loops: CDR1 SGHVS, CDR2 FQNEAQ. The CDR3 loop reads CASSSTSKKETQYF. In nucleotides, the CDR3 is TGTGCCAGCAGCTCGACTAGTAAGAAAGAGACCCAGTACTTC.

V usage is TRBV12-5 and J usage is TRBJ1-1; D is ambiguous. The germline V gene has CDR1 LGHNT and CDR2 FRNRAP. V lost 3 bases and J 4 bases, leaving 3 bases between the germline ends. CDR3 length: 11 amino acids. CDR3 residues: CASGLTTEAFF. The CDR3 coding sequence is TGTGCTAGTGGTTTAACCACTGAAGCTTTCTTT.

The chain has TRBV6-5 and TRBJ2-6, with unresolved D. CDR3 length: 16 amino acids. The germline gives CDR1 MNHEY, CDR2 SVGAGI. V lost 2 bases and J lost 0, with 8 bases in between. CDR3 sequence reads: CASSYVADSGANVLTF. The CDR3 coding sequence is TGTGCCAGCAGTTACGTGGCAGACTCTGGGGCCAACGTCCTGACTTTC.

This chain joins TRBV4-1 and TRBJ2-1, with TRBD2 matching over 8 bases. Germline CDR1 and CDR2: MGHRA and YSYEKL. J was trimmed by 1 base and V by 2 bases; bases with no gene match: 7. The CDR3 extends over 17 amino acids. The CDR3 DNA is TGCGCCAGCAGCCAACCCCCGGGACTAGGGTCCTACAATGAGCAGTTCTTC. It translates to CASSQPPGLGSYNEQFF.